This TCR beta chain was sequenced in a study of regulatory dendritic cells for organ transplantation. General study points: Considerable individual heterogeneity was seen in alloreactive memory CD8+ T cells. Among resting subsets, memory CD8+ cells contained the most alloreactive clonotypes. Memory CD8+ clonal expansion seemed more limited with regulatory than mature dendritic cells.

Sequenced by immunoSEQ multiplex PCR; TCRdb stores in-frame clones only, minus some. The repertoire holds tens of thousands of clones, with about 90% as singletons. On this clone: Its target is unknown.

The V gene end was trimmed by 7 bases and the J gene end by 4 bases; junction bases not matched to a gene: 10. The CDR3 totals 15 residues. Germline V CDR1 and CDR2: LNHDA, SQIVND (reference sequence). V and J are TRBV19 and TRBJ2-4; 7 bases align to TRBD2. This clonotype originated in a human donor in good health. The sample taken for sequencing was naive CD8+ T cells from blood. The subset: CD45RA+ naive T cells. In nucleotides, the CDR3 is TGTGCCAGTAATATGAGGGAGGGTCGAAAAAACATTCAGTACTTC. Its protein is CASNMREGRKNIQYF.